These 20 T cell receptor beta chains originate from one sample sequenced in a study of a mutant IDH1 vaccine in newly diagnosed glioma. Time point specified: week 5, during vaccination. In every dose of vaccine, 300 ug of mutant IDH1 20-mer peptide was given alongside topical imiquimod. For these receptors, no antigen is known. The protocol was immunoSEQ multiplex PCR, while the TCRdb copy is restricted to in-frame clones and leaves out a portion. Of approximately 76,000 clones listed, roughly nine tenths are singletons. The sequencing used PBMCs, collected from a glioma patient whose treatment included an IDH1 peptide vaccine. The receptors were sampled from a woman aged 45-65 years with glioma.

The V call is TRBV7-9, the J call TRBJ2-1; tentative D call: TRBD2 (5 bases). Germline CDR1 SEHNR, CDR2 FQNEAQ (reference sequence). This CDR3 is built from 12 residues. V dropped 4 bases and J dropped 9 bases, with 10 bases sitting between them. DNA for the CDR3: TGTGCCAGCAGCTCACCCGGAGGTGAGCAGTTCTTC. It yields the protein CASSSPGGEQFF.

The DNA for the CDR3 is TGTGCCAGCAGCCCTACGAGGTGGGGGGGAGAACTGTTTTTT. Translated: CASSPTRWGGELFF. This chain connects TRBV11-2 to TRBJ1-4, with D perhaps TRBD1 (5 bases). The germline V gene encodes CDR1 SGHAT and CDR2 FQNNGV. V shed 5 bases and J shed 12 bases, with 19 bases lying between them. The CDR3 spans 14 residues.

V is TRBV7-3 and J is TRBJ1-5; no definite D call. Trimming stripped 4 bases from V and 3 bases from J, with 7 bases between. Germline-derived CDR1 and CDR2 are SGHTA and FQGTGA. This CDR3 has 13 residues. CDR3 protein: CASSSGYNQPQHF. The DNA of the CDR3 is TGTGCCAGCAGCTCAGGTTACAATCAGCCCCAGCATTTT.

The V gene is TRBV29-1, the J gene TRBJ2-5, with TRBD1 identical over 8 bases. Trimming took 4 bases from V and 7 from J; bases not matched to a gene: 14. The CDR3 has 15 amino acids. Germline V gene sequence: CDR1 SQVTM, CDR2 ANQGSEA. This chain's CDR3 is CSVGVRGPASGTQYF. CDR3 bases: TGCAGCGTTGGGGTCAGGGGGCCCGCCTCGGGGACCCAGTACTTC.

The chain has TRBV27 and TRBJ2-1, with TRBD1 matching over 8 bases. The junction had 4 bases not matched to a gene; V was cut back by 3 bases and J by 9 bases. There are 13 residues in the CDR3. CDR1 is MNHEY and CDR2 is SMNVEV in the germline V gene (reference sequence). For the CDR3, the DNA is TGTGCCAGCAGTTTGAGGACAGGGATTGAGCAGTTCTTC. Amino acids: CASSLRTGIEQFF.

The chain employs TRBV5-6 and TRBJ1-5, with unresolved D. Germline lookup yields CDR1 SGHDT and CDR2 YYEEEE. The CDR3 sequence is 14 residues long. V was cut by 4 bases and J by 4 bases, with 12 bases left in between. CDR3 amino acids: CASSRPGPNQPQHF. CDR3 coding DNA: TGTGCCAGCAGCCGTCCAGGCCCGAATCAGCCCCAGCATTTT.

The chain links TRBV6-5 to TRBJ1-2, with TRBD1 as a possible D gene (5 bases). This CDR3 has 15 residues. V lost 5 bases, J lost 4 bases, and 17 bases lay in between. The V gene's germline CDR1 is MNHEY and CDR2 SVGAGI. The chain's CDR3 is CASSTGGYVGYGYTF. DNA of the CDR3: TGTGCCAGCAGTACCGGGGGGTACGTCGGCTATGGCTACACCTTC.

V gene TRBV14 combines with J gene TRBJ1-4; D remains unclear. The CDR3 consists of 15 residues. V gave up 4 bases and J gave up 2 bases, with 11 bases separating them. Germline V gene lookup returns CDR1 SGHDN and CDR2 FVKESK. CDR3 sequence (DNA): TGTGCCAGCAGCCGGGGAGGAACGACTAATGAAAAACTGTTTTTT. Its translation is CASSRGGTTNEKLFF.

This sequence joins TRBV2 and TRBJ1-5; D is perhaps TRBD1 (6 bases). CDR1 is SNHLY, CDR2 FYNNEI, per germline. V was clipped by 5 bases and J by 2 bases, with 10 bases between them. The CDR3 runs 14 residues. As DNA, the CDR3 is TGTGCCAGCAGTCCCTGGACAGGCAATCAGCCCCAGCATTTT. This translates into CASSPWTGNQPQHF.

J is TRBJ2-5 and V is TRBV6-1; D is undetermined. This CDR3 is built from 13 residues. Per the germline V gene, CDR1 is MNHNS and CDR2 is SASEGT. Trimming stripped 1 base from V and 5 bases from J, with 8 bases between. The CDR3 DNA is TGTGCCAGCAGTGAAGAGAGTGGGGAGACCCAGTACTTC. Translating it yields CASSEESGETQYF.

This rearrangement joins TRBV27 to TRBJ1-2, with 12 bases matching TRBD1. The CDR3 length is 16 residues. Losses at the gene ends were 7 bases for V and 9 bases for J; bases not matched to a gene: 15. Germline CDR1 MNHEY, CDR2 SMNVEV (reference sequence). As DNA, the CDR3 is TGTGCCAGCACGGGGACAGGGGGCGCAGGTATTCTGAGCTACACCTTC. Translated, it gives CASTGTGGAGILSYTF.

The V gene is TRBV27, the J gene TRBJ1-1; D remains unclear. The CDR3 has 13 residues. V was shortened by 3 bases and J by 0 bases, with 5 bases between the two germline ends. Per germline, CDR1 MNHEY and CDR2 SMNVEV (reference sequence). The CDR3 is CASSFGLNTEAFF. In DNA, the CDR3 is TGTGCCAGCAGTTTTGGGTTGAACACTGAAGCTTTCTTT.

This sequence joins TRBV6-6 and TRBJ1-5; D gene unclear. The CDR3 consists of 15 residues. The germline V gene has CDR1 MNHNY and CDR2 SVGAGI (reference sequence). V dropped 0 bases and J dropped 3 bases, with 9 bases sitting between them. CDR3 sequence: CASSYSIGSNQPQHF. DNA for the CDR3: TGTGCCAGCAGTTACTCGATAGGATCCAATCAGCCCCAGCATTTT.

Note on this clone: The junction does not match germline at one end; this may be a read error. V gene TRBV11-2 combines with J gene TRBJ2-7; D gene uncertain. Germline-derived CDR1 and CDR2 are SGHAT and FQNNGV. This CDR3 has 11 amino acids. Here the CDR3 DNA reads TGTGCCAGCAGCTTAGATCTACGGGCGGTCTTC. This translates into CASSLDLRAVF.

The CDR3 DNA follows: TGTGCCAGCAGTTCCCACCAGGGTGTGGAGCAGCCCCAGCATTTT. Translating it yields CASSSHQGVEQPQHF. This chain connects TRBV6-6 to TRBJ1-5; weak D call: TRBD1 (5 bases). V was trimmed by 4 bases and J by 7 bases, leaving 17 bases between them. CDR3 size: 15 residues. CDR1 MNHNY and CDR2 SVGAGI come from the germline V gene (reference sequence).

This sequence joins TRBV29-1 and TRBJ2-5, with D possibly matching TRBD1 (6 bases). The DNA end lines up better with TRBJ2-7; the J call may be wrong. The germline CDR1 and CDR2 sequences are SQVTM and ANQGSEA. There are 12 residues in the CDR3. The CDR3 loop reads CSVTTGLAEQYF. As DNA, the CDR3 is TGCAGCGTTACTACAGGGTTGGCCGAGCAGTACTTC.

This clone was seen only once. The genes are TRBV5-5 and TRBJ2-3; 7 bases align to TRBD1. There are 17 residues in the CDR3. Germline lookup yields CDR1 SGHKS and CDR2 YYEKEE (reference sequence). Germline trimming cut 0 bases from V and 2 bases from J; bases unmatched to any gene: 9. The CDR3 sequence is CASSLGRRTGPTDTQYF. DNA of the CDR3: TGTGCCAGCAGCTTGGGCAGGAGGACAGGCCCCACAGATACGCAGTATTTT.

This chain uses TRBV6-5 with TRBJ1-1; D is ambiguous. The CDR3 is 12 amino acids. CDR1 is MNHEY and CDR2 is SVGAGI in the germline V gene. Trimming pared 4 bases from V and 4 bases from J, leaving 7 bases between. CDR3 in amino acids: CASSSEGTEAFF. The DNA for the CDR3 is TGTGCCAGCAGTTCAGAGGGCACTGAAGCTTTCTTT.

The genes are TRBV28 and TRBJ1-1, with D possibly TRBD1 on 5 matching bases. This CDR3 comprises 15 residues. The germline gives CDR1 MDHEN, CDR2 SYDVKM. The ends were cut back, 3 bases at V and 1 base at J, with 12 bases in the middle. The CDR3: CASSFLGTRNTEAFF. CDR3 in DNA: TGTGCCAGCAGTTTCTTGGGGACCCGGAACACTGAAGCTTTCTTT.

The chain joins TRBV5-1 to TRBJ2-7, with D perhaps being TRBD1 or TRBD2 (5 bases each). The V gene's germline CDR1 is SGHRS and CDR2 YFSETQ. V was cut by 3 bases and J by 4 bases, with 8 bases left in between. CDR3 length equals 12 residues. The DNA of the CDR3 is TGCGCCAGCAGCTCTGGGGGTTACGAGCAGTACTTC. Protein: CASSSGGYEQYF.